The rows below give T cell receptor beta chains drawn from one sample of a study of regulatory T cells in long-lasting Graves disease. TCRdb redid the calling of the multiplex PCR reads with MiXCR, one entry per CDR3 protein. The sample shows approximately 440,000 distinct CDR3 sequences, 23% of them seen only once. Sequences were derived from peripheral blood mononuclear cells (PBMCs), sampled when the disease was refractory, from a patient treated with antithyroid drugs. The receptors shown here come from a female donor with Graves disease. Each CDR3 is given with its conserved first and last residue. A D gene is named only where the DNA matches it firmly. Clone size is not always given. Where it is, it says once, few, many or a class for expanded clones.

V	D	size	J	DNA	CDR3
TRBV28	.	many	TRBJ1-1	TGTGCCAGCAGTTTTAAGGGGGGGAACACTGAAGCTTTCTTT	CASSFKGGNTEAFF
TRBV18	.	few	TRBJ1-2	TGTGCCAGCTCACCACCCGGCAGGGCCTATGGCTACACCTTC	CASSPPGRAYGYTF
TRBV7-6	.	few	TRBJ1-1	TGTGCCAGCAGCTACGGGACGGATGAAGCTTTCTTT	CASSYGTDEAFF
TRBV20-1	.	many	TRBJ2-7	TGCAGTGCTAGAGGTGTGCTCTCCTACGAGCAGTACTTC	CSARGVLSYEQYF
TRBV20-1	TRBD2	many	TRBJ2-5	TGCAGTGCTAGAGATCGGAAAGGGGAGGGGACCCAGTACTTC	CSARDRKGEGTQYF
TRBV7-2	TRBD2	few	TRBJ2-1	TGTGCCAGCAGTTTGGCTAGCGGGAGGAACAACAATGAGCAGTTCTTC	CASSLASGRNNNEQFF
TRBV28	.	many	TRBJ1-2	TGTGCCAGCAGTTTGGGACATGGAGGCTACACCTTC	CASSLGHGGYTF
TRBV6-1	TRBD2	many	TRBJ2-5	TGTGCCAGCAGCCCACTAGCGGGGGGAGGGGAGACCCAGTACTTC	CASSPLAGGGETQYF
TRBV3-1	.	.	TRBJ1-1	TGTGCCAGCAGCCCCGGGGAGGGAAGAAGAACTGAAGCTTTCTTT	CASSPGEGRRTEAFF
TRBV2	.	many	TRBJ2-7	TGTGCCAGCAGTGATTGGATCACAGGGATTACCTACGAGCAGTACTTC	CASSDWITGITYEQYF
TRBV7-2	.	.	TRBJ2-1	TGTGCCAGCAGCGTAGGGGGGGACAACCCTCTCCCCTACAATGAGCAGTTCTTC	CASSVGGDNPLPYNEQFF
TRBV7-9	TRBD2	many	TRBJ2-5	TGTGCCAGCAGCTTCGTGCTAGCGGGAGTAAGAGAGACCCAGTACTTC	CASSFVLAGVRETQYF
TRBV6-1	.	.	TRBJ2-7	TGTGCCAGCAGCTTCCGGGACGGGGCCTACGAGCAGTACTTC	CASSFRDGAYEQYF
TRBV24-1	.	few	TRBJ1-5	TGTGCCACCAGTGAGTCCGGATCGGGGCTGGGGGGCCAGCCCCAGCATTTT	CATSESGSGLGGQPQHF
TRBV6-1	.	.	TRBJ1-1	TGTGCCAGCAGATCGGAGATGGGGGGGAACACTGAAGCTTTCTTT	CASRSEMGGNTEAFF
TRBV5-1	TRBD1	few	TRBJ1-1	TGCGCCAGCAGCCCCGGACAGGGGATCACTGAAGCTTTCTTT	CASSPGQGITEAFF
TRBV20-1	TRBD2	few	TRBJ2-7	TGCAGTGCTAGAGGCGGGGGGCTGGAGCAGTACTTC	CSARGGGLEQYF
TRBV9	.	few	TRBJ1-1	TGTGCCAGCAGCGTAGTGGTCGGATTGAACACTGAAGCTTTCTTT	CASSVVVGLNTEAFF
TRBV20-1	TRBD2	few	TRBJ2-1	TGCAGTGCTAGGGGACTAGCGGGGGCCTTAGGGGAGTTCTTC	CSARGLAGALGEFF
TRBV24-1	TRBD2	many	TRBJ2-2	TGTGCCACCAGTGATTTGACTCGCGGGAGTCTCACCGGGGAGCTGTTTTTT	CATSDLTRGSLTGELFF
TRBV3-1	.	many	TRBJ2-5	TGTGCCAGCAGCCCACGACAGGTCGCGGGGACCCAGTACTTC	CASSPRQVAGTQYF
TRBV4-1	.	.	TRBJ1-1	TGCGCCAGCAGCCAAGTAAAGGAAAGGACCGCTTTCTTT	CASSQVKERTAFF
TRBV27	TRBD1	few	TRBJ1-1	TGTGCCAGCAGTTCTTTGACAGGGATCAACACTGAAGCTTTCTTT	CASSSLTGINTEAFF
TRBV30	TRBD1	.	TRBJ1-1	TGTGCCTGGACGCCTGACAGGGGGAACACTGAAGCTTTCTTT	CAWTPDRGNTEAFF
TRBV29-1	.	many	TRBJ2-5	TGCAGCGTTGAGACTCCCCAGGCCCAGTACTTC	CSVETPQAQYF
TRBV27	.	few	TRBJ2-4	TGTGCCAGCAGTACTAGAGGGGGGGGCAAAAACATTCAGTACTTC	CASSTRGGGKNIQYF
TRBV7-3	TRBD2	few	TRBJ2-1	TGTGCCAGCAGCTTACTAGCGGGACCCTACAATGAGCAGTTCTTC	CASSLLAGPYNEQFF
TRBV28	.	many	TRBJ2-5	TGTGCCAGCAGTTACCCAGGGGCTCGCGGAGAGACCCAGTACTTC	CASSYPGARGETQYF
TRBV6-1	TRBD1	.	TRBJ1-5	TGTGCCAGCGGATACCAGGGGGGAAATCAGCCCCAGCATTTT	CASGYQGGNQPQHF
TRBV7-2	.	many	TRBJ2-5	TGTGCCAGCAGCTTAGGTTTAGCCAGTCATCTCGAGACCCAGTACTTC	CASSLGLASHLETQYF
TRBV28	TRBD2	many	TRBJ2-1	TGTGCCAGCATCACCTCGGGATCGGGGGGTGAGCAGTTCTTC	CASITSGSGGEQFF
TRBV27	TRBD2	many	TRBJ2-7	TGTGCCAGCAGTGATAGCGGGAGCCATAGCTACGAGCAGTACTTC	CASSDSGSHSYEQYF
TRBV2	TRBD1	many	TRBJ1-5	TGCGCGGCAGGGGGGAATCAGCCCCAGCATTTT	CAAGGNQPQHF
TRBV19	.	few	TRBJ1-6	TGTGCCAGTAGTGCCGACTGGAACTATAATTCACCCCTCCACTTT	CASSADWNYNSPLHF
TRBV3-1	.	many	TRBJ1-1	TGTGCCAGCAGCCAGTACAGGCTAACTGAAGCTTTCTTT	CASSQYRLTEAFF
TRBV19	TRBD1	many	TRBJ1-2	TGTGCCAGTAGTCTCTCGGACAGGGACTATGGCTACACCTTC	CASSLSDRDYGYTF
TRBV9	.	.	TRBJ1-5	TGTGCCAGCAGCGTAGATTCAGGGAATCAGCCCCAGCATTTT	CASSVDSGNQPQHF
TRBV18	.	.	TRBJ2-1	TGTGCCAGCTCACCACCGAGGGACCGGACTGGGAATGAGCAGTTCTTC	CASSPPRDRTGNEQFF
TRBV27	TRBD1	few	TRBJ1-1	TGTGCCAGCAGTTTTTCGACAGGGGGGAACACTGAAGCTTTCTTT	CASSFSTGGNTEAFF
TRBV28	.	.	TRBJ2-7	TGTGCCAGCAGTTTTTTCCGGGACATCCTTTTTAGCTCCGAGCAGTACTTC	CASSFFRDILFSSEQYF
TRBV29-1	TRBD1	few	TRBJ1-3	TGCAGCGTTGGGATGGGACAGGTTGGAAACACCATATATTTT	CSVGMGQVGNTIYF